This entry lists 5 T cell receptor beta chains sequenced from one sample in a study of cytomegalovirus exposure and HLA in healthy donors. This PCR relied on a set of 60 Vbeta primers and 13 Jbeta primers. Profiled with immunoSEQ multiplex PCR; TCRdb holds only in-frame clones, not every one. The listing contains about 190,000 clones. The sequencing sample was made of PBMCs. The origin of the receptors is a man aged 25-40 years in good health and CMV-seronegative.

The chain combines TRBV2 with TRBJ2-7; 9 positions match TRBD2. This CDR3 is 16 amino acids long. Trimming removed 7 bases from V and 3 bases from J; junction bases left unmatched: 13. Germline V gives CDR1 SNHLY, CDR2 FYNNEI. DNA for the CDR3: TGTGCCAGCAATCCCCCTTTGGGACTAGCTATCTACGAGCAGTACTTC. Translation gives CASNPPLGLAIYEQYF.

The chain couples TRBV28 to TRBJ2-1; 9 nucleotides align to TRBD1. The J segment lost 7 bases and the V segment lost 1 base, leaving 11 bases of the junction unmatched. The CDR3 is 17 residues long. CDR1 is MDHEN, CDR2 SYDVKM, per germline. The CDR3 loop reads CASSLYRDRVVKNEQFF. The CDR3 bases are TGTGCCAGCAGTTTATACCGGGACAGGGTAGTGAAGAATGAGCAGTTCTTC.

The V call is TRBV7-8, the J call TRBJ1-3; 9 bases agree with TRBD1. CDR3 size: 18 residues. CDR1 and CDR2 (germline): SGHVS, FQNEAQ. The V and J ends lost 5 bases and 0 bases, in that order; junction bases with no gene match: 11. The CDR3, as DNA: TGTGCCAGCAGCCCGGGGGGACAGGGCCTCTACTCTGGAAACACCATATATTTT. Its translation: CASSPGGQGLYSGNTIYF.

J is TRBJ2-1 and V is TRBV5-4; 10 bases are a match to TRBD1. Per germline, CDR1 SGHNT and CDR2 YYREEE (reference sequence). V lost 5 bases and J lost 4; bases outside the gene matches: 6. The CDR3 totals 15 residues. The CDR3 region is CASRPDRGRYNEQFF. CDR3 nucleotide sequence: TGTGCCAGCAGACCCGACAGGGGGCGTTACAATGAGCAGTTCTTC. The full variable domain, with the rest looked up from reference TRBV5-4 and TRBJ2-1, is ETGVTQSPTHLIKTRGQQVTLRCSSQSGHNTVSWYQQALGQGPQFIFQYYREEENGRGNFPPRFSGLQFPNYSSELNVNALELDDSALYLCASRPDRGRYNEQFFGPGTRLTVL.

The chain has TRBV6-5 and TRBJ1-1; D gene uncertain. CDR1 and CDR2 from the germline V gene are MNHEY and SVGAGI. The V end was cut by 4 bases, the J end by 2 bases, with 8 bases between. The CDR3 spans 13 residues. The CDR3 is CASSLQINTEAFF. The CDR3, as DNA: TGTGCCAGCAGTTTACAGATTAACACTGAAGCTTTCTTT.